This T cell receptor (beta chain) derives from a study of shared clonotypes between healthy human individuals. The CDR3 consists of 12 residues. Per germline, CDR1 MNHEY and CDR2 SVGAGI. Trimming removed 8 bases from V and 5 bases from J, with 12 bases in between. Naive-designated CD8 cells lacked CD45RO, were positively enriched for CCR7, and omitted terminally differentiated effector memory CD45RA+ cells. Assay execution proceeded at the deep level. Original processing notes: In the immunoSEQ data, sequences were junction-only and lacked quality scores, so filtering differed. TCRdb's table, derived via immunoSEQ multiplex PCR, lists solely in-frame clones and lacks some. The DNA was the basis for D and trimming; V, J and clone size are from that table. The table shows 1.5 million to 2.5 million clones, with less than 95% occurring only once.

The sequence derives from a man aged 18 to 30 in good health. Source material: naive CD8+ T cells sorted from blood. This chain joins TRBV6-5 and TRBJ2-5, with D perhaps matching TRBD2 (5 bases). CDR3 bases: TGTGCCAGCGGGTTGGTAGCGGAGACCCAGTACTTC. It specifies CASGLVAETQYF.